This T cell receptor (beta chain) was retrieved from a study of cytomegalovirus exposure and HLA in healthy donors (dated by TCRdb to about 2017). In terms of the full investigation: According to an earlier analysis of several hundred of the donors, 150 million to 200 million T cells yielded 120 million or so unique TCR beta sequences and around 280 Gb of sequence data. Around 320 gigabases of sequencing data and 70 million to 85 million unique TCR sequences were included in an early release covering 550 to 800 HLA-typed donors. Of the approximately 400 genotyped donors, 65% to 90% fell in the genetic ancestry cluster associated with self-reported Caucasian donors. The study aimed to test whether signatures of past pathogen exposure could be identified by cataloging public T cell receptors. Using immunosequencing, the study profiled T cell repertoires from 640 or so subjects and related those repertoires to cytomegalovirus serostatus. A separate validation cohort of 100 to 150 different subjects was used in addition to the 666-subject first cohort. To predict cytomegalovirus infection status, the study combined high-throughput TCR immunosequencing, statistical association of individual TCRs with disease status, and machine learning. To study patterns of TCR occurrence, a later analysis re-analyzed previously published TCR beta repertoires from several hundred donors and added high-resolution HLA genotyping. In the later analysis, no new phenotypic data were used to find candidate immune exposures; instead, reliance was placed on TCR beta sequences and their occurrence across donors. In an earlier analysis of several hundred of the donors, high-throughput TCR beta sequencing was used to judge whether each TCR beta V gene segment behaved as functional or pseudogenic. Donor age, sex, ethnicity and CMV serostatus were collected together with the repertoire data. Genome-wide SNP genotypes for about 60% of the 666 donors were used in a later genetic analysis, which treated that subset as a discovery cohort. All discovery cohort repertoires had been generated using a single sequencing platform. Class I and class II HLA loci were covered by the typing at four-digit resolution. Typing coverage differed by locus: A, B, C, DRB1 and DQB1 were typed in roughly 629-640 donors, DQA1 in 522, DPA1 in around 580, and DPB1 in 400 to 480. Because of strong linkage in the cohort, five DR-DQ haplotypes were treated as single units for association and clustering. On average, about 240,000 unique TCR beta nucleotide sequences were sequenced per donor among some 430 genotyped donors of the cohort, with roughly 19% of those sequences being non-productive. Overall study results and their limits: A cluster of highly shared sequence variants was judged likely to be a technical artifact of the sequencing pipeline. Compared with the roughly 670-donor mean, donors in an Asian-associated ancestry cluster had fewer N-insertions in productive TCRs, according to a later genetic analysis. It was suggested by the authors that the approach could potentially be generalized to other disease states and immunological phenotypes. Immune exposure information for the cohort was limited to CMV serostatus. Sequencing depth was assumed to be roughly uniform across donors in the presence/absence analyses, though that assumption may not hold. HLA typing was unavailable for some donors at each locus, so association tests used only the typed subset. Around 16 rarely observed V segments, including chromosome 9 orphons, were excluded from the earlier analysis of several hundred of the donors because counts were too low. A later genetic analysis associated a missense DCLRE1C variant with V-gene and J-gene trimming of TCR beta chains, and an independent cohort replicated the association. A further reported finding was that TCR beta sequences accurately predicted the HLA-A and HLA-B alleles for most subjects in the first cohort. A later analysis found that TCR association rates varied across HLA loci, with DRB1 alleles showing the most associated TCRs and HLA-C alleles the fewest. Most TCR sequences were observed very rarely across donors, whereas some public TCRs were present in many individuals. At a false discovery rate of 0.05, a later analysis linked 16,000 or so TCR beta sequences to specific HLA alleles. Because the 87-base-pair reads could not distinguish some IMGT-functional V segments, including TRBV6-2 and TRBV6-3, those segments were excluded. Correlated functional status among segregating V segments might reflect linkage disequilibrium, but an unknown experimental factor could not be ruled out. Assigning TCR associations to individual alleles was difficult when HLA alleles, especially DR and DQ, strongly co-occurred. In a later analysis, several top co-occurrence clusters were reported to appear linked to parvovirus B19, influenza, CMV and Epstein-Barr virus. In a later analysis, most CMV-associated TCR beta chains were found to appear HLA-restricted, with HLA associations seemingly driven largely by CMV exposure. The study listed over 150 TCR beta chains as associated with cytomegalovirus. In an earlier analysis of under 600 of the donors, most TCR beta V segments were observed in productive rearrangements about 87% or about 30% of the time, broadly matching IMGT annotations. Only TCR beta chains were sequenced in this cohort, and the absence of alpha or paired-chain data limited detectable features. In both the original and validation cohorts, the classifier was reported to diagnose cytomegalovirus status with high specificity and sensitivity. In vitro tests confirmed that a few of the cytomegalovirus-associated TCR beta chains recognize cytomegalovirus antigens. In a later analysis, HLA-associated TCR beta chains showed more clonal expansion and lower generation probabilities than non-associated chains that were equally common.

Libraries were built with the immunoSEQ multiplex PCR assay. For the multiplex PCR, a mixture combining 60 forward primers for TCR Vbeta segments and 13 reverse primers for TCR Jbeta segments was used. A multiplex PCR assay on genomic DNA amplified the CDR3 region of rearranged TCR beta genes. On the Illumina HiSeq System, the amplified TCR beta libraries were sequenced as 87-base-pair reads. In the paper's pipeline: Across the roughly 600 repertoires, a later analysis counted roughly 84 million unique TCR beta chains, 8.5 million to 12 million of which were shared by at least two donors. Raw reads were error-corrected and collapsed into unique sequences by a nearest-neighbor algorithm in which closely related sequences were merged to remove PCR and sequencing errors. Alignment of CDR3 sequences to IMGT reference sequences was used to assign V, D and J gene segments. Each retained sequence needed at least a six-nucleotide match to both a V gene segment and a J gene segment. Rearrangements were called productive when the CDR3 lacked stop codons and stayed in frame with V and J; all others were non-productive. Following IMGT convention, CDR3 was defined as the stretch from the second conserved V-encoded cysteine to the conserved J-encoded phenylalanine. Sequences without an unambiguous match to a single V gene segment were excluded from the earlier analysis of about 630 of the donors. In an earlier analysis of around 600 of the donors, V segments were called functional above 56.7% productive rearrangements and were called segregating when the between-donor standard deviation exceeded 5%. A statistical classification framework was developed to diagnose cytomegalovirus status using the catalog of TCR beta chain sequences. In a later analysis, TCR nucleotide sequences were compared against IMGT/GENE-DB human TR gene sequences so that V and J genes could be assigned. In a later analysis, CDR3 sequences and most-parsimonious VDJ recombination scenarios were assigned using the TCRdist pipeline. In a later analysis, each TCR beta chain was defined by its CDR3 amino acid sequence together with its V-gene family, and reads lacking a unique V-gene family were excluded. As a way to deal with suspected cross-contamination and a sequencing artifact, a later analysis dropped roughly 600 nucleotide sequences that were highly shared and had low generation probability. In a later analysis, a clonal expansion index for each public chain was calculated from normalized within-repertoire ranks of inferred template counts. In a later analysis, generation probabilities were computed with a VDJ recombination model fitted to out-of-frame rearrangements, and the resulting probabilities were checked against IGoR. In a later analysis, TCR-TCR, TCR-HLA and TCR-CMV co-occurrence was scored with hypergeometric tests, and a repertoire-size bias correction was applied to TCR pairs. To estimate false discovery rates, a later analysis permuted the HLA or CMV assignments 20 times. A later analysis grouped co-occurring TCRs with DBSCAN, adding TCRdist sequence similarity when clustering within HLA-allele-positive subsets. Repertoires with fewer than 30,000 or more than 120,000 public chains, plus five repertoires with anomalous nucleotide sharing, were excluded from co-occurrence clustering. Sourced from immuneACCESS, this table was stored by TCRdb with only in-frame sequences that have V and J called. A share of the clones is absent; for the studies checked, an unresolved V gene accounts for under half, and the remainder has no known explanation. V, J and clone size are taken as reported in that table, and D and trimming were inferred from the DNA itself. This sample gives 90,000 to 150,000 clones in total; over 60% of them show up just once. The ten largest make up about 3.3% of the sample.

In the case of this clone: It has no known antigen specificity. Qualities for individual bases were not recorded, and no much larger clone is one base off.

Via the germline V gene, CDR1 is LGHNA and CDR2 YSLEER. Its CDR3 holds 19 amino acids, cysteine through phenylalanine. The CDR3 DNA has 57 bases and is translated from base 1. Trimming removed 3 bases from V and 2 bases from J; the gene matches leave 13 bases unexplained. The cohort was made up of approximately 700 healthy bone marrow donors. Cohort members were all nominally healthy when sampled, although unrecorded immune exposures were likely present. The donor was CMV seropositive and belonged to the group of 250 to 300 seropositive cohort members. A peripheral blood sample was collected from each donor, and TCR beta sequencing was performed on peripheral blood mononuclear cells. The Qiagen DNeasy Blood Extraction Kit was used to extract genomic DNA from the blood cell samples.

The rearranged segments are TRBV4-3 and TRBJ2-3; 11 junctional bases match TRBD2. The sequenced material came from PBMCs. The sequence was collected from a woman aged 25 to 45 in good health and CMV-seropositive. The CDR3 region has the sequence CASSQTETTSGGYTDTQYF. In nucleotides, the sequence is TGCGCCAGCAGCCAGACCGAAACTACTAGCGGGGGCTACACAGATACGCAGTATTTT.